This T cell receptor beta chain was profiled in a study of blood T cells in healthy people across ages. This clonotype was picked up a small number of times. Its target is not known. Germline trimming cut 3 bases from V and 2 bases from J; bases unmatched to any gene: 9. There are 17 residues in the CDR3. In germline, CDR1 is MDHEN, CDR2 SYDVKM. Study-wide points: Comparison with aged donors showed that long-lived donors had more naive CD4+ cells and higher diversity. PBMCs went unsorted, and a conclusive naive versus antigen-experienced comparison was therefore prevented. Among T cells, TCR beta diversity per million cells dropped roughly linearly as age rose.

A sample-barcoded 5' primer and a J-beta primer mix were used in a second PCR of roughly 6 to 11 cycles. The template-switch adaptor was a 5' adaptor with 12 random nucleotides. It tagged each cDNA molecule. TCRdb fed the 5' RACE reads into MiXCR, producing one record per CDR3 protein. The data hold 910,000 or so distinct CDR3 sequences, with just over 50% observed a single time. The source material was blood. The chain combines TRBV28 with TRBJ1-4; 7 nucleotides agree with TRBD1. This receptor was obtained from a woman aged 60-75 years in good health. CDR3 residues: CASSFRFLGGTNEKLFF. In DNA, the CDR3 is TGTGCCAGCAGTTTTCGTTTCTTAGGGGGCACTAATGAAAAACTGTTTTTT.